This section outlines one T cell receptor (beta chain) sequence together with its context. Mismatch with germline at one junction end may stem from a read error. Assay: immunoSEQ multiplex PCR; the TCRdb copy retains only in-frame clones and omits some. The table has 150,000 or so clones, roughly 93% seen once. CDR1 is MNHNY, CDR2 SVGAGI, per germline (reference sequence). The CDR3 sequence is 14 residues long. The record originates from a study of control samples from healthy donors and cancer patients. The specimen was blood. The TCR was taken from a woman aged 55-69 years in good health. V gene TRBV6-6 combines with J gene TRBJ1-1; unclear D gene. CDR3 region: CASSYSMENAEAFF. For the CDR3, the DNA is TGTGCCAGCAGTTACTCGATGGAGAACGCTGAAGCTTTCTTT.